This section outlines one T cell receptor (beta chain) sequence together with its context. The antigen remains unidentified. The data stem from a study of CD8+CD57+ T cells in acquired aplastic anemia. About the study: On average, sorted CD4+ and CD8+ cells gave 2.5 to 4 ug of DNA.

Flow cytometry had shown expanded CD8+CD57+ cells in the patients chosen for sequencing. Patient blood was sampled before any therapy had been received. Researchers used genomic DNA as the template to profile TCR beta VDJ and CDR3. MiXCR was run by TCRdb on the reads, yielding one entry per CDR3 protein. This repertoire shows 160,000 or so distinct CDR3 sequences, more than 45% found once; its top ten account for 3% to 4%. Whole-study findings and limits: Simpson's diversity of CD8+ cells was not significantly different in patients compared with controls.

This CDR3 has 15 amino acids. CDR1 is SQVTM and CDR2 is ANQGSEA in the germline V gene. V lost 1 base to trimming and J lost 2 bases, with 14 bases between them. This receptor was obtained from a human donor with aplastic anemia. Sample: sorted CD4+, CD8+, or CD8+CD57+ T cells (not recorded which) from PBMCs. The chain is built from TRBV29-1 and TRBJ1-1; D is unresolved. This chain's CDR3 is CSVEGGPRTNTEAFF. CDR3 sequence (DNA): TGCAGCGTTGAAGGAGGCCCTAGGACCAACACTGAAGCTTTCTTT.